What follows are 21 T cell receptor beta chains derived from one specimen sequenced in a study of CD8+ T cells in alopecia areata. This sample's treatment: oral pan-JAK inhibitor, 5-10 mg twice daily. Once RNA had been extracted, it was reverse transcribed into cDNA to act as the sequencing template. Using immunoSEQ multiplex PCR, the repertoire was profiled, and TCRdb retains in-frame clones only, with some absent. The sample has a few hundred thousand clones, less than 50% seen once; the top ten hold 2% to 3%. Sequenced material: CD4+ T cells sorted from blood, taken at roughly week 36, from a patient treated with tofacitinib. These receptors all come from a human donor with alopecia areata.

This clone was detected a few times. The chain has TRBV19 and TRBJ2-3; D may be TRBD2 (6 bases). The CDR3 is 14 amino acids. The ends were cut back, 5 bases at V and 1 base at J, with 10 bases in the middle. Germline assignment: CDR1 LNHDA and CDR2 SQIVND (reference sequence). This chain's CDR3 is CASSLGTRTDTQYF. The CDR3 coding sequence is TGTGCCAGTAGTCTCGGGACTCGCACAGATACGCAGTATTTT.

The chain recombines TRBV30 with TRBJ2-1; TRBD2 agrees at 9 bases. The V segment lost 1 base and the J segment 8 bases; nucleotides outside the gene matches: 3. CDR1 is GTSNPN and CDR2 is SVGIG in the germline V gene (reference sequence). The CDR3 totals 13 residues. DNA of the CDR3: TGTGCCTGGAGTGCCCGGACTAGCGATGAGCAGTTCTTC. Its translation is CAWSARTSDEQFF. The whole variable domain, filled in from reference TRBV30 and TRBJ2-1, reads SQTIHQWPATLVQPVGSPLSLECTVEGTSNPNLYWYRQAAGRGLQLLFYSVGIGQISSEVPQNLSASRPQDRQFILSSKKLLLSDSGFYLCAWSARTSDEQFFGPGTRLTVL.

This clone appeared a few times. This chain joins TRBV30 and TRBJ2-7; D not resolved. Trimming left V 2 bases short and J 3 bases short, with 11 bases between. Germline V gives CDR1 GTSNPN, CDR2 SVGIG (reference sequence). The CDR3 loop spans 13 amino acids. Here the CDR3 reads CAWSPGPDYEQYF. The CDR3 bases are TGTGCCTGGAGTCCCGGTCCTGACTACGAGCAGTACTTC. Complete variable domain (other parts from reference TRBV30 and TRBJ2-7): SQTIHQWPATLVQPVGSPLSLECTVEGTSNPNLYWYRQAAGRGLQLLFYSVGIGQISSEVPQNLSASRPQDRQFILSSKKLLLSDSGFYLCAWSPGPDYEQYFGPGTRLTVT.

The table lists this clone with a few counts. The J gene is TRBJ2-1, the V gene TRBV30; 10 bases agree with TRBD2. The germline CDR1 and CDR2 sequences are GTSNPN and SVGIG (reference sequence). Unmatched junction bases numbered 8, after V lost 2 bases and J lost 7 bases. The CDR3 is 15 amino acids. The CDR3 region is CAWSQGSGRRNEQFF. Written as DNA, the CDR3 is TGTGCCTGGAGTCAGGGTAGCGGGAGGCGAAATGAGCAGTTCTTC.

The chain combines TRBV9 with TRBJ2-7; unclear D gene. The V end was cut by 4 bases, the J end by 0 bases, with 8 bases between. CDR1 and CDR2 from the germline V gene are SGDLS and YYNGEE. This CDR3 is built from 13 residues. The CDR3 coding sequence is TGTGCCAGCAGCCCAGCTCCCTCCTACGAGCAGTACTTC. Translating gives CASSPAPSYEQYF.

The V gene is TRBV11-2, the J gene TRBJ2-5; 7 bases line up with TRBD1. Germline CDR1 reads SGHAT; CDR2 reads FQNNGV. V lost 4 bases, J lost 3 bases, and 11 bases stayed unmatched. The length of the CDR3 is 16 residues. Here the CDR3 DNA reads TGTGCCAGCAGCTCCCTCGAGGACAGGTCCAAAGAGACCCAGTACTTC. Its translation: CASSSLEDRSKETQYF.

This rearrangement joins TRBV19 to TRBJ2-2; 7 bases match TRBD2. Germline trimming cut 6 bases from V and 6 bases from J; bases unmatched to any gene: 4. Germline CDR1 is LNHDA and CDR2 is SQIVND (reference sequence). This CDR3 has 13 amino acids. The CDR3 sequence is CASSTSAAGELFF. As DNA, the CDR3 is TGTGCCAGTAGCACTAGCGCCGCCGGGGAGCTGTTTTTT.

This clone was found a few times. The chain is built from TRBV30 and TRBJ1-1; D remains ambiguous. The CDR3 is made up of 11 amino acids. Germline V gene lookup returns CDR1 GTSNPN and CDR2 SVGIG (reference sequence). The ends were cut back, 1 base at V and 5 bases at J, with 5 bases in the middle. The CDR3 region has the DNA TGTGCCTGGAGTGCACCAACTGAAGCTTTCTTT. It specifies CAWSAPTEAFF.

The genes are TRBV6-5 and TRBJ2-7, with 10 bases fitting TRBD1. The CDR3 covers 16 residues. Germline V gene lookup returns CDR1 MNHEY and CDR2 SVGAGI. Unmatched junction bases numbered 13, after V lost 4 bases and J lost 7 bases. CDR3 nucleotides: TGTGCCAGCAGTTGGGGTGGGACAGGGGCCCTCTCGGAGCAGTACTTC. Protein sequence: CASSWGGTGALSEQYF.

On this clone itself: The sample holds other DNA sequences that translate to the same CDR3. The chain employs TRBV9 and TRBJ2-3; 10 bases map to TRBD1. CDR3 length: 16 residues. V shed 4 bases and J 4 bases; nucleotides not matched to a gene: 9. Germline V CDR1 and CDR2: SGDLS, YYNGEE. CDR3 residues: CASSPPGQGIADTQYF. CDR3 nucleotides: TGTGCCAGCAGCCCTCCGGGACAGGGGATAGCAGATACGCAGTATTTT.

V usage is TRBV7-9 and J usage is TRBJ2-5; 11 bases are shared with TRBD1. CDR3 length: 14 amino acids. Germline lookup yields CDR1 SEHNR and CDR2 FQNEAQ (reference sequence). V shed 5 bases, J shed 4 bases, and the junction held 3 bases outside the gene matches. In nucleotides, the CDR3 is TGTGCCAGCAGCGCCGGACAGGGGGCAGAGACCCAGTACTTC. Amino acid sequence: CASSAGQGAETQYF. The whole variable domain, filled in from reference TRBV7-9 and TRBJ2-5, reads DTGVSQNPRHKITKRGQNVTFRCDPISEHNRLYWYRQTLGQGPEFLTYFQNEAQLEKSRLLSDRFSAERPKGSFSTLEIQRTEQGDSAMYLCASSAGQGAETQYFGPGTRLLVL.

The rearrangement links TRBV5-4 to TRBJ2-1; 10 bases match TRBD2. Looked up from germline, CDR1 is SGHNT and CDR2 is YYREEE (reference sequence). Trimming cost V 2 bases and J 7 bases; bases outside gene matches: 6. The CDR3 has 15 residues. The CDR3 loop is CASSFLAGVGNEQFF. DNA of the CDR3: TGTGCCAGCAGCTTCCTAGCGGGAGTGGGGAATGAGCAGTTCTTC.

V and J are TRBV2 and TRBJ2-1; TRBD1 matches 7 bases. Germline values: CDR1 SNHLY, CDR2 FYNNEI. The J segment lost 0 bases and the V segment lost 6 bases, leaving 8 bases of the junction unmatched. The CDR3 spans 16 residues. DNA for the CDR3: TGTGCCAGCAGCTCCCGACAGGGAAGCTCCTACAATGAGCAGTTCTTC. Its translation is CASSSRQGSSYNEQFF.

The chain combines TRBV9 with TRBJ2-1; D may correspond to TRBD1 or TRBD2 (5 bases each). V was clipped by 0 bases and J by 2 bases, with 9 bases between them. The CDR3 extends over 15 amino acids. The germline V gene has CDR1 SGDLS and CDR2 YYNGEE. CDR3 nucleotide sequence: TGTGCCAGCAGCGTAGATGGGACGCCCTACAATGAGCAGTTCTTC. Translation: CASSVDGTPYNEQFF.

The J gene is TRBJ2-1, the V gene TRBV5-1; D gene uncertain. The CDR3 spans 15 residues. V was shortened by 3 bases and J by 0 bases, with 10 bases between the two germline ends. Germline loops: CDR1 SGHRS, CDR2 YFSETQ. DNA for the CDR3: TGCGCCAGCAGCTACGCCCAGAGCTCCTACAATGAGCAGTTCTTC. It yields the protein CASSYAQSSYNEQFF.

This clone turned up a few times. The chain uses TRBV5-6 and TRBJ1-2; D is undetermined. The germline gives CDR1 SGHDT, CDR2 YYEEEE. Trimming took off 4 bases at V and 8 bases at J, with 12 bases between the two ends. The CDR3 is 12 residues long. The CDR3 protein is CASSTNFVGYTF. The DNA for the CDR3 is TGTGCCAGCAGCACTAACTTCGTCGGCTACACCTTC.

The chain combines TRBV15 with TRBJ2-3; 7 bases map to TRBD2. Trimming at V came to 0 bases and at J to 2 bases, leaving 8 bases not matched to a gene. The CDR3 is 17 residues long. Looked up from germline, CDR1 is LNHNV and CDR2 is YYDKDF (reference sequence). CDR3: CATSRDKPLAPTDTQYF. In DNA, the CDR3 is TGTGCCACCAGCAGAGATAAGCCACTAGCGCCCACAGATACGCAGTATTTT.

This clone was found a few times. This chain joins TRBV10-3 and TRBJ2-7, with 7 bases identical to TRBD1. Losses at the gene ends were 0 bases for V and 0 bases for J; bases not matched to a gene: 2. CDR3 length equals 15 residues. Germline V gene data show CDR1 as ENHRY and CDR2 as SYGVKD. In nucleotides, the CDR3 is TGTGCCATCAGTGAGTCGACAGGGAGCTCCTACGAGCAGTACTTC. Amino acids: CAISESTGSSYEQYF.

This chain joins TRBV11-2 and TRBJ2-1; the D is unclear. The CDR3 length is 12 residues. Between the trimmed V and J ends, which lost 1 base and 10 bases, there was a span of 8 bases. Germline V CDR1 and CDR2: SGHAT, FQNNGV. The CDR3 DNA follows: TGTGCCAGCAGCTTAGTAGGTTGGGAGCAGTTCTTC. It codes for CASSLVGWEQFF.

V gene TRBV30 combines with J gene TRBJ1-4; 7 nucleotides agree with TRBD1. The CDR3 is 13 residues long. J gave up 8 bases and V 5 bases, and 8 bases lay outside the gene matches. The germline V gene encodes CDR1 GTSNPN and CDR2 SVGIG (reference sequence). For the CDR3, the DNA is TGTGCCTGGGCCCGGGACAGTCGCGAAAAACTGTTTTTT. Protein: CAWARDSREKLFF.

In this sample, this clone turned up a few times. The chain combines TRBV29-1 with TRBJ1-1; the match to TRBD1 covers 8 bases. The CDR3 is made up of 13 amino acids. Germline V gene lookup returns CDR1 SQVTM and CDR2 ANQGSEA. V gave up 7 bases and J gave up 2 bases; unmatched junction bases: 6. The CDR3 DNA reads as TGCAGCGCGTGGACAGGGATTAACACTGAAGCTTTCTTT. Its protein is CSAWTGINTEAFF.